Many counts were recorded for the clone carrying this TCR beta chain. This sample is part of a study of prognosis after radiotherapy for stage I lung cancer. Overall study context: Alongside stereotactic body radiotherapy, concurrent therapy was given to no patient. Metastases at distant sites emerged in several patients after radiotherapy, at a median of 7 months, whereas under 18 showed no significant progression.

The V end lost 0 bases, the J end lost 8 bases, and 34 bases lay between the germline ends. This CDR3 has 20 residues. The V gene's germline CDR1 is SQVTM and CDR2 ANQGSEA. Multiplex PCR, run in two rounds, amplified TCR beta CDR3 from genomic DNA. Gene-specific primers for each TRBV and TRBJ gene drove first-round PCR. TCRdb itself ran the multiplex PCR reads through MiXCR, one entry per CDR3 protein. This repertoire shows roughly 27,000 distinct CDR3 sequences, 46% found once; its top ten account for approximately 15%. The chain couples TRBV29-1 to TRBJ1-2, with D possibly matching TRBD1 (5 bases). This sequence originates from a donor over 45 with non-small cell lung cancer. The sample consisted of PBMCs, taken before or after stereotactic body radiation therapy (not recorded which). CDR3 DNA sequence: TGCAGCGTTGAAGATCTTGAGGCGGGGCTTTTTTTATACAGCAATGAGGGCTACACCTTC. Residues: CSVEDLEAGLFLYSNEGYTF. The full variable domain, rest sourced from reference TRBV29-1 and TRBJ1-2, is SAVISQKPSRDICQRGTSLTIQCQVDSQVTMMFWYRQQPGQSLTLIATANQGSEATYESGFVIDKFPISRPNLTFSTLTVSNMSPEDSSIYLCSVEDLEAGLFLYSNEGYTFGSGTRLTVV.